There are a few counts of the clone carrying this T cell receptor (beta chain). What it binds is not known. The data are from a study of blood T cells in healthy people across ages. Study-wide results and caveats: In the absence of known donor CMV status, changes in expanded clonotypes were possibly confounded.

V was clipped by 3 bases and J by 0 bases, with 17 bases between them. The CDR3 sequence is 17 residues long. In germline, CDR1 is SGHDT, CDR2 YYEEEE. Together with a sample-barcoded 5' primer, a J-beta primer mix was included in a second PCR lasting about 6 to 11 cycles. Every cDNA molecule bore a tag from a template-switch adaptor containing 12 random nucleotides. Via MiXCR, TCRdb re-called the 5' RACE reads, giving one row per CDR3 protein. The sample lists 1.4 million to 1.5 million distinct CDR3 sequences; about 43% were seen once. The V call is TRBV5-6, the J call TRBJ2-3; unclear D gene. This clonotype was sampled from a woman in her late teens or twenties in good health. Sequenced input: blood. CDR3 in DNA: TGTGCCAGCAGCTCGCCCCCCACCGTGGTGAGCACAGATACGCAGTATTTT. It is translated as CASSSPPTVVSTDTQYF.